A single sample gave rise to the 18 T cell receptor beta chains below, sequenced in a study of post-analysis software for immune sequencing data. Findings of the study overall: Five or six TRBV segments, TRBV5-6, TRBV5-1 and TRBV20-1 among them, were found more frequent in patients than controls.

The antigens for these receptors are not known. The library was made from cDNA and included unique molecular identifiers. MiXCR, applied by TCRdb to the PCR reads, yields one record per CDR3 protein. The sample yields roughly 870,000 distinct CDR3 sequences, under 70% seen once. Sequencing was performed on blood. These receptors were taken from a girl under 18 with multiple sclerosis.

The chain is built from TRBV20-1 and TRBJ2-3; D is tentatively TRBD1 or TRBD2 (6 bases each). The CDR3 covers 13 residues. CDR1 is DFQATT, CDR2 SNEGSKA, per germline (reference sequence). This CDR3 reads CSSPGASTDTQYF. The CDR3 DNA sequence: TGCAGCTCGCCGGGGGCCAGCACAGATACGCAGTATTTT.

This clonotype was recorded a few times. V is TRBV7-9 and J is TRBJ2-3; D gene unclear. Germline-derived CDR1 and CDR2 are SEHNR and FQNEAQ (reference sequence). Trimming removed 10 bases at V and 4 bases at J, with 15 bases between. CDR3 length: 13 residues. Here the CDR3 reads CATAPGLADTQYF. The CDR3, as DNA: TGTGCCACCGCCCCCGGGTTAGCAGATACGCAGTATTTT.

This rearrangement joins TRBV7-9 to TRBJ2-7, with 7 bases matching TRBD1. CDR3 length: 14 amino acids. V lost 4 bases to trimming and J lost 1 base; unmatched junction nucleotides: 4. Germline assignment: CDR1 SEHNR and CDR2 FQNEAQ (reference sequence). The CDR3 DNA reads TGTGCCAGCAGCTCTCAGGGGGTATCCTACGAGCAGTACTTC. This codes for CASSSQGVSYEQYF.

This chain joins TRBV3-1 and TRBJ2-7; a weak D match, TRBD1 (6 bases). Germline CDR1 is LGHDT and CDR2 is YNNKEL (reference sequence). The CDR3 runs 17 residues. The ends were cut back, 4 bases at V and 5 bases at J, with 24 bases in the middle. For the CDR3, the DNA is TGTGCCAGCAGCCTACTAGGGAGTAAGGAGCCAGGGGACGAGCAGTACTTC. Translating gives CASSLLGSKEPGDEQYF.

V is TRBV5-5 and J is TRBJ2-1, with D perhaps matching TRBD2 (6 bases). V was pared by 1 base and J by 3 bases, with 8 bases between. Germline CDR1 SGHKS, CDR2 YYEKEE (reference sequence). This CDR3 spans 14 amino acids. The CDR3 coding sequence is TGTGCCAGCAGCTTGAAGGAGGGCTACAATGAGCAGTTCTTC. This encodes CASSLKEGYNEQFF.

This clonotype was seen a few times. This chain joins TRBV25-1 and TRBJ2-5; D might be TRBD2 (6 bases). Per the germline V gene, CDR1 is MGHDK and CDR2 is SYGVNS. Trimming left V 3 bases short and J 5 bases short, with 16 bases between. The CDR3 spans 15 residues. Written as DNA, the CDR3 is TGTGCCAGCAGTGATGCGGGACTCCCGGGGGAGACCCAGTACTTC. Translation gives CASSDAGLPGETQYF.

This clonotype was detected only a few times. The V gene is TRBV7-2, the J gene TRBJ2-3, with TRBD1 matching over 7 bases. This CDR3 is built from 17 residues. CDR1 SGHTA and CDR2 FQGNSA come from the germline V gene. With 0 bases clipped from V and 0 bases from J, the junction kept 6 bases outside the gene matches. The CDR3 DNA reads as TGTGCCAGCAGCTTAGCTTCGGACAGGAGTAGCACAGATACGCAGTATTTT. Amino acids: CASSLASDRSSTDTQYF.

The chain links TRBV25-1 to TRBJ1-2; 7 bases agree with TRBD1. Per germline, CDR1 MGHDK and CDR2 SYGVNS. This CDR3 comprises 16 residues. J gave up 0 bases and V 6 bases, and 10 bases lay outside the gene matches. This chain's CDR3 is CASRAHGTATNYGYTF. DNA for the CDR3: TGTGCCAGCAGGGCACACGGGACAGCAACTAACTATGGCTACACCTTC.

This clonotype was counted a single time. The gene calls are TRBV20-1 and TRBJ1-2; TRBD1 matches at 8 bases. Germline CDR1 DFQATT, CDR2 SNEGSKA (reference sequence). V lost 4 bases to trimming and J lost 0 bases; unmatched junction nucleotides: 7. This CDR3 has 15 residues. CDR3 nucleotide sequence: TGCAGTGCTACCCGACTGGACAGGGCTAACTATGGCTACACCTTC. Encoded protein: CSATRLDRANYGYTF.

The V call is TRBV7-2, the J call TRBJ2-5; 7 bases line up with TRBD2. Germline CDR1 is SGHTA and CDR2 is FQGNSA. This CDR3 contains 16 residues. V lost 0 bases to trimming and J lost 2 bases; unmatched junction nucleotides: 6. The CDR3 DNA is TGTGCCAGCAGCTTAGCCGGGGGGACGGCTCAAGAGACCCAGTACTTC. Its protein product is CASSLAGGTAQETQYF.

The gene calls are TRBV15 and TRBJ2-7; maybe TRBD1 (5 bases). With 3 bases removed from V and 3 bases from J, the gap between germline ends came to 9 bases. CDR1 is LNHNV and CDR2 is YYDKDF in the germline V gene (reference sequence). The CDR3 loop spans 13 amino acids. The CDR3 reads CATSRDKIYEQYF. In DNA, the CDR3 is TGTGCCACCAGCAGGGACAAAATCTACGAGCAGTACTTC.

The chain combines TRBV15 with TRBJ2-6; D ambiguous. Germline V CDR1 and CDR2: LNHNV, YYDKDF (reference sequence). V lost 0 bases, J lost 0 bases, and 6 bases lay in between. The CDR3 consists of 16 residues. DNA of the CDR3: TGTGCCACCAGCAGAGATTCGTACTCTGGGGCCAACGTCCTGACTTTC. Its translation: CATSRDSYSGANVLTF. The full variable domain, with the rest looked up from reference TRBV15 and TRBJ2-6, is DAMVIQNPRYQVTQFGKPVTLSCSQTLNHNVMYWYQQKSSQAPKLLFHYYDKDFNNEADTPDNFQSRRPNTSFCFLDIRSPGLGDTAMYLCATSRDSYSGANVLTFGAGSRLTVL.

V and J are TRBV7-9 and TRBJ2-7, with TRBD2 matching over 8 bases. The closer fit of TRBJ2-5 to the DNA end suggests the J call may be wrong. From germline, CDR1 is SEHNR and CDR2 FQNEAQ (reference sequence). The CDR3 has 14 amino acids. CDR3 DNA sequence: TGTGCCAGCAGCTTCCCGGGGGGGCGCGAGACCCAGTACTTC. Translation gives CASSFPGGRETQYF.

This clonotype was seen a few times. The chain carries TRBV27 and TRBJ2-7, with a weak D call TRBD1 (6 bases). Germline loops: CDR1 MNHEY, CDR2 SMNVEV (reference sequence). The CDR3 totals 12 residues. V was shortened by 6 bases and J by 5 bases, with 11 bases between the two germline ends. The CDR3 coding sequence is TGTGCCAGCAGGGGGGCTGGCAACGAGCAGTACTTC. This encodes CASRGAGNEQYF.

V usage is TRBV20-1 and J usage is TRBJ2-7, with D maybe TRBD1 (5 bases). Germline values: CDR1 DFQATT, CDR2 SNEGSKA (reference sequence). This CDR3 has 12 amino acids. V dropped 3 bases and J dropped 2 bases, with 8 bases sitting between them. DNA of the CDR3: TGCAGTGCTAGGCTGGACACCTACGAGCAGTACTTC. Its translation: CSARLDTYEQYF.

This CDR3 is CASSPFHGSSYNEQFF. The CDR3, as DNA: TGTGCCAGCAGCCCCTTTCACGGGAGCTCCTACAATGAGCAGTTCTTC. This chain joins TRBV11-2 and TRBJ2-1, with D possibly matching TRBD2 (6 bases). This CDR3 has 16 amino acids. V was pared by 5 bases and J by 0 bases, with 14 bases between. The V gene's germline CDR1 is SGHAT and CDR2 FQNNGV.

This sequence joins TRBV29-1 and TRBJ2-7; 13 positions match TRBD2. CDR1 and CDR2 from the germline V gene are SQVTM and ANQGSEA. The CDR3 has 14 amino acids. Losses at the gene ends were 5 bases for V and 5 bases for J; bases not matched to a gene: 6. In nucleotides, the CDR3 is TGCAGCGTTACCCGGACTAGCGGGGGCGACGAGCAGTACTTC. It specifies CSVTRTSGGDEQYF.

The rearrangement joins TRBV20-1 to TRBJ2-7; the D gene is possibly TRBD2 (5 bases). This CDR3 is built from 15 residues. CDR1 DFQATT and CDR2 SNEGSKA come from the germline V gene (reference sequence). Trimming removed 6 bases at V and 2 bases at J, with 20 bases between. CDR3 DNA sequence: TGCAGTGCGCCCCCTGCGAGGAGGAATACCTACGAGCAGTACTTC. Translation gives CSAPPARRNTYEQYF.